This T cell receptor beta chain comes out of a study of monozygotic twins with cystic fibrosis. Study-wide background: With about 15 PCR cycles, barcoded libraries came from three micrograms of fragmented DNA.

Details on this clone: The antigen is undetermined.

The germline V gene encodes CDR1 MGHRA and CDR2 YSYEKL. The ends were cut back, 1 base at V and 9 bases at J, with 13 bases in the middle. This CDR3 contains 14 residues. Sequencing was performed with immunoSEQ multiplex PCR; in TCRdb, only in-frame clones are kept and a portion is missing. The sample has 14,000 to 15,000 clones; approximately 84% are singletons. General observations from the study: The repertoire was suggested to be naive-dominated, clonality median around 0.0089. Nucleotide-identical clonotype sharing was significantly higher within monozygotic CF twin pairs than between unrelated CF individuals. Shared CDR3 numbers were not associated with age, concordance or severity.

The sequenced material came from blood. This sequence was found in a boy between 5 and 17 years old with cystic fibrosis. The J gene is TRBJ2-1, the V gene TRBV4-1; D perhaps matches TRBD2 (6 bases). This CDR3 is CASSQVTSSLEQFF. The DNA for the CDR3 is TGCGCCAGCAGCCAAGTGACTAGTTCGCTTGAGCAGTTCTTC.